The rows below give T cell receptor beta chains drawn from one sample of a study of beta chain features in type 1 diabetes. Using immunoSEQ multiplex PCR, the repertoire was profiled, and TCRdb retains in-frame clones only, with some absent. The table shows a few hundred thousand clones, with roughly 13% occurring only once. Sequencing was done on a sample of naive CD4+ T cells from blood. The source of these receptors is a woman aged 18 to 35 with type 1 diabetes. Both conserved end residues are part of each CDR3. A D gene is named only where the DNA matches it firmly. Clone sizes are given selectively: once, few, many, or a class where the clone is expanded.

clone size: NA; V gene: TRBV7-2; D gene: NA; J gene: TRBJ2-5; CDR3 protein: CASSLGGKGGGTGETQYF; CDR3 DNA: TGTGCCAGCAGCTTAGGAGGGAAGGGAGGTGGTACCGGGGAGACCCAGTACTTC
clone size: NA; V gene: TRBV7-9; D gene: NA; J gene: TRBJ1-1; CDR3 protein: CASSVTTGSTEAFF; CDR3 DNA: TGTGCCAGCAGCGTGACCACAGGGAGCACTGAAGCTTTCTTT
clone size: NA; V gene: TRBV7-2; D gene: TRBD2; J gene: TRBJ2-3; CDR3 protein: CASSLGGRAQYF; CDR3 DNA: TGTGCCAGCAGCTTAGGCGGGAGGGCCCAGTATTTT
clone size: NA; V gene: TRBV28; D gene: NA; J gene: TRBJ2-1; CDR3 protein: CASSSARAPLGSYNEQFF; CDR3 DNA: TGTGCCAGCAGTTCCGCCAGGGCACCCCTTGGCTCCTACAATGAGCAGTTCTTC
clone size: NA; V gene: TRBV30; D gene: NA; J gene: TRBJ2-7; CDR3 protein: CAWKVALSYEQYF; CDR3 DNA: TGCGCCTGGAAAGTGGCACTATCCTACGAGCAGTACTTC
clone size: few; V gene: TRBV6-5; D gene: TRBD2; J gene: TRBJ2-7; CDR3 protein: CASSYSVIAGTYEQYF; CDR3 DNA: TGTGCCAGCAGTTACTCTGTGATAGCGGGGACCTACGAGCAGTACTTC
clone size: NA; V gene: TRBV18; D gene: TRBD2; J gene: TRBJ2-1; CDR3 protein: CASSPPGLGGGNEQFF; CDR3 DNA: TGTGCCAGCTCACCACCGGGACTAGGAGGTGGTAATGAGCAGTTCTTC
clone size: few; V gene: TRBV7-9; D gene: NA; J gene: TRBJ1-5; CDR3 protein: CASSFGDSNQPQHF; CDR3 DNA: TGTGCCAGCAGCTTTGGAGATAGCAATCAGCCCCAGCATTTT
clone size: few; V gene: TRBV2; D gene: TRBD1; J gene: TRBJ1-4; CDR3 protein: CASIPDRGIEKLFF; CDR3 DNA: TGTGCCAGCATTCCCGACAGGGGAATTGAAAAACTGTTTTTT
clone size: NA; V gene: TRBV11-1; D gene: NA; J gene: TRBJ2-1; CDR3 protein: CASTNWRGLSYNEQFF; CDR3 DNA: TGTGCCAGCACCAACTGGCGTGGGCTCTCCTACAATGAGCAGTTCTTC
clone size: NA; V gene: TRBV10-3; D gene: NA; J gene: TRBJ2-1; CDR3 protein: CAISESGLRGSEQFF; CDR3 DNA: TGTGCCATCAGTGAGAGTGGATTGCGGGGAAGTGAGCAGTTCTTC
clone size: NA; V gene: TRBV18; D gene: TRBD1; J gene: TRBJ1-1; CDR3 protein: CASSPRTGEALEAFF; CDR3 DNA: TGTGCCAGCTCACCACGGACAGGGGAAGCGCTTGAAGCTTTCTTT
clone size: few; V gene: TRBV30; D gene: TRBD2; J gene: TRBJ2-5; CDR3 protein: CAWTRLAIETQYF; CDR3 DNA: TGTGCCTGGACTCGACTAGCGATAGAGACCCAGTACTTC
clone size: NA; V gene: TRBV27; D gene: NA; J gene: TRBJ1-5; CDR3 protein: CASSLNYESNQPQHF; CDR3 DNA: TGTGCCAGCAGTTTAAACTATGAGAGCAATCAGCCCCAGCATTTT
clone size: NA; V gene: TRBV9; D gene: TRBD1; J gene: TRBJ2-6; CDR3 protein: CASSIRQGSTSGANVLTF; CDR3 DNA: TGTGCCAGCAGCATTAGACAGGGGTCTACCTCTGGGGCCAACGTCCTGACTTTC
clone size: NA; V gene: TRBV5-1; D gene: NA; J gene: TRBJ2-1; CDR3 protein: CASSQGRIEQFF; CDR3 DNA: TGCGCCAGCAGCCAGGGTAGGATTGAGCAGTTCTTC
clone size: few; V gene: TRBV5-1; D gene: TRBD1; J gene: TRBJ1-1; CDR3 protein: CASSDGTGLMQYTEAFF; CDR3 DNA: TGCGCCAGCAGCGATGGGACAGGGCTAATGCAGTACACTGAAGCTTTCTTT